What follows are 30 T cell receptor beta chains derived from one specimen sequenced in a study of T cell changes during pregnancy in multiple sclerosis. Produced via immunoSEQ multiplex PCR; TCRdb's table is partial and in-frame only. The sample holds around 80,000 clones, about 91% seen once. The material sequenced was peripheral blood, taken before pregnancy. These receptors all stem from a female donor with multiple sclerosis, enrolled in a pregnancy study.

The chain couples TRBV28 to TRBJ2-7, with D possibly being TRBD1 (6 bases). Trimming shortened V by 10 bases and J by 0 bases, and 19 bases separated the two germline ends. Germline CDR1 reads MDHEN; CDR2 reads SYDVKM. The CDR3 has 15 amino acids. This CDR3 reads CATSTRQEFSYEQYF. CDR3 nucleotide sequence: TGTGCCACCTCAACACGACAGGAATTCTCCTACGAGCAGTACTTC.

The chain is built from TRBV2 and TRBJ1-2; perhaps TRBD1 as D (6 bases). V was shortened by 1 base and J by 4 bases, with 10 bases between the two germline ends. Germline CDR1 is SNHLY and CDR2 is FYNNEI. The CDR3 sequence is 14 residues long. CDR3 nucleotides: TGTGCCAGCAGTGAAGGGCACAGGGTCTATGGCTACACCTTC. This gives the protein CASSEGHRVYGYTF.

Here the CDR3 DNA reads TGCAGCGTCGGCGGGACAGGGGGCTTTGGCTACACCTTC. Encoded protein: CSVGGTGGFGYTF. This chain connects TRBV29-1 to TRBJ1-2; 12 bases are a match to TRBD1. The J segment lost 7 bases and the V segment lost 6 bases, leaving 6 bases of the junction unmatched. This CDR3 comprises 13 residues. Germline loops: CDR1 SQVTM, CDR2 ANQGSEA.

J is TRBJ1-1 and V is TRBV7-9; perhaps TRBD1 as D (5 bases). The CDR3 extends over 12 amino acids. The ends were cut back, 5 bases at V and 8 bases at J, with 12 bases in the middle. Germline lookup yields CDR1 SEHNR and CDR2 FQNEAQ (reference sequence). The CDR3 here is CASSGHLEEAFF. The DNA for the CDR3 is TGTGCCAGCAGCGGACACCTTGAAGAAGCTTTCTTT.

The chain combines TRBV6-6 with TRBJ2-3, with 8 nucleotides matching TRBD1. Trimming took 0 bases from V and 2 from J; bases not matched to a gene: 4. Looked up from germline, CDR1 is MNHNY and CDR2 is SVGAGI (reference sequence). This CDR3 comprises 16 residues. The CDR3 loop is CASSYSTGDVTDTQYF. CDR3 bases: TGTGCCAGCAGTTACTCGACAGGGGATGTCACAGATACGCAGTATTTT.

The chain uses TRBV14 and TRBJ2-7, with D uncertain. Germline CDR1 and CDR2: SGHDN and FVKESK. V was cut by 5 bases and J by 0 bases, with 5 bases left in between. The CDR3 sequence is 12 residues long. The CDR3 bases are TGTGCCAGCAGCTATAGCTCCTACGAGCAGTACTTC. Translating it yields CASSYSSYEQYF. Variable domain in full (rest from reference TRBV14 and TRBJ2-7): EAGVTQFPSHSVIEKGQTVTLRCDPISGHDNLYWYRRVMGKEIKFLLHFVKESKQDESGMPNNRFLAERTGGTYSTLKVQPAELEDSGVYFCASSYSSYEQYFGPGTRLTVT.

This chain connects TRBV28 to TRBJ2-2, with 8 bases that match TRBD2. CDR1 is MDHEN and CDR2 is SYDVKM in the germline V gene. This CDR3 spans 16 amino acids. After removal of 8 bases from V and 8 bases from J, the junction contained 16 bases not matched to a gene. The CDR3 protein is CASVPGLGRIGGELFF. The CDR3 DNA follows: TGTGCCAGCGTCCCGGGACTAGGTCGAATCGGGGGGGAGCTGTTTTTT.

The rearrangement joins TRBV2 to TRBJ2-5; 7 nucleotides agree with TRBD2. Germline assignment: CDR1 SNHLY and CDR2 FYNNEI. With V trimmed by 11 bases and J by 6 bases, 12 bases remained unmatched. The CDR3 has 13 residues. As DNA, the CDR3 is TGTGCCGACGGGCCCAGCGGGACGAAGACCCAGTACTTC. This sequence encodes CADGPSGTKTQYF.

For the CDR3, the DNA is TGCGCCAGCAGCTTGGGAACCCGGGGTGTGACAGATACGCAGTATTTT. Residues: CASSLGTRGVTDTQYF. This chain joins TRBV5-1 and TRBJ2-3; maybe TRBD2 (5 bases). Deletions cut 0 bases from V and 3 bases from J, with 14 bases between. The CDR3 has 16 residues. Germline lookup yields CDR1 SGHRS and CDR2 YFSETQ.

The chain employs TRBV5-4 and TRBJ1-1, with a tentative D call TRBD1 (5 bases). V shed 2 bases and J shed 4 bases, with 21 bases lying between them. The germline V gene encodes CDR1 SGHNT and CDR2 YYREEE (reference sequence). This CDR3 is built from 17 residues. CDR3 in amino acids: CASSLFVGGPTGTEAFF. The CDR3 DNA is TGTGCCAGCAGCTTATTCGTGGGGGGTCCGACTGGCACTGAAGCTTTCTTT.

The rearrangement joins TRBV19 to TRBJ1-1; maybe TRBD1 (5 bases). This CDR3 spans 12 amino acids. Germline values: CDR1 LNHDA, CDR2 SQIVND (reference sequence). Trimming removed 7 bases from V and 2 bases from J, with 8 bases in between. CDR3 region: CASIRTNTEAFF. CDR3 DNA sequence: TGTGCCAGTATCAGGACAAACACTGAAGCTTTCTTT.

The V gene is TRBV2, the J gene TRBJ1-2; 7 nucleotides match TRBD1. Germline trimming cut 3 bases from V and 5 bases from J; bases unmatched to any gene: 6. Germline CDR1 and CDR2: SNHLY and FYNNEI. The CDR3 totals 14 residues. The CDR3 coding sequence is TGTGCCAGCAGTGATGACAGGGCTACATATGGCTACACCTTC. It translates to CASSDDRATYGYTF.

V gene TRBV9 combines with J gene TRBJ2-3; TRBD2 aligns across 14 bases. The CDR3 runs 16 residues. Germline CDR1 is SGDLS and CDR2 is YYNGEE. Losses at the gene ends were 4 bases for V and 5 bases for J; bases not matched to a gene: 6. The CDR3 DNA follows: TGTGCCAGCAGCAGACTAGCGGGAGGGCAAAGAGATACGCAGTATTTT. It codes for CASSRLAGGQRDTQYF.

This chain connects TRBV5-1 to TRBJ2-7; possibly TRBD2 for D (5 bases). This CDR3 comprises 14 residues. V gave up 0 bases and J gave up 6 bases, with 13 bases separating them. Germline CDR1 SGHRS, CDR2 YFSETQ. As DNA, the CDR3 is TGCGCCAGCAGCTTGGACACTGGACTGATCGAGCAGTACTTC. It codes for CASSLDTGLIEQYF.

The chain couples TRBV28 to TRBJ1-4, with D uncertain. The CDR3 has 14 residues. Germline CDR1 and CDR2: MDHEN and SYDVKM. V lost 3 bases to trimming and J lost 4 bases, with 9 bases between them. Here the CDR3 reads CASSLRELNEKLFF. CDR3 sequence (DNA): TGTGCCAGCAGTTTGAGGGAGCTTAATGAAAAACTGTTTTTT.

The J gene is TRBJ1-5, the V gene TRBV27, with D unresolved. The germline CDR1 and CDR2 sequences are MNHEY and SMNVEV (reference sequence). The length of the CDR3 is 14 residues. The germline V and J ends were trimmed by 2 bases and 0 bases, with 5 bases remaining between them. The CDR3 sequence: CASSLTGSNQPQHF. The CDR3 DNA follows: TGTGCCAGCAGTTTAACTGGTAGCAATCAGCCCCAGCATTTT.

This clone came up once. The V gene is TRBV5-1, the J gene TRBJ1-2; 8 positions match TRBD1. CDR3 length: 16 amino acids. J lost 2 bases, V lost 6 bases, and 12 bases had no gene match. The V gene's germline CDR1 is SGHRS and CDR2 YFSETQ. CDR3 in DNA: TGCGCCAGCATAGGGTCCAGGGGGCGAATGAACTATGGCTACACCTTC. Translating gives CASIGSRGRMNYGYTF.

J is TRBJ1-2 and V is TRBV15; 10 bases map to TRBD1. The V and J ends lost 8 bases and 9 bases, in that order; junction bases with no gene match: 12. The CDR3 loop spans 14 amino acids. Per the germline V gene, CDR1 is LNHNV and CDR2 is YYDKDF (reference sequence). CDR3 sequence (DNA): TGTGCCACCCTTCCGGACAGGGGGGGATACCGCTACACCTTC. Amino acids: CATLPDRGGYRYTF.

This sequence joins TRBV5-1 and TRBJ2-1; TRBD2 is a possible D gene (5 bases). This CDR3 comprises 13 residues. V was trimmed by 4 bases and J by 7 bases, leaving 12 bases between them. In germline, CDR1 is SGHRS, CDR2 YFSETQ. For the CDR3, the DNA is TGCGCCAGCAGCGTGGCAGGCGGGAATGAGCAGTTCTTC. Residues: CASSVAGGNEQFF.

In this sample, this clone turned up once. This chain connects TRBV30 to TRBJ1-3; D is unresolved. The ends were cut back, 4 bases at V and 0 bases at J, with 10 bases in the middle. Germline CDR1 is GTSNPN and CDR2 is SVGIG (reference sequence). The CDR3 contains 14 residues. The CDR3, as DNA: TGTGCCTGGACCTACGGGAGCTCTGGAAACACCATATATTTT. Translating gives CAWTYGSSGNTIYF.

The table lists this clone with a count of one. The chain joins TRBV28 to TRBJ1-5; 8 positions match TRBD1. The CDR3 contains 12 residues. V was pared by 6 bases and J by 5 bases, with 0 bases of the junction left unmatched. Germline CDR1 and CDR2: MDHEN and SYDVKM. The chain's CDR3 is CASSRGHQPQHF. The CDR3 DNA follows: TGTGCCAGCAGCAGGGGGCATCAGCCCCAGCATTTT.

J is TRBJ2-7 and V is TRBV5-1, with TRBD2 matching 12 bases. Germline CDR1 and CDR2: SGHRS and YFSETQ. The CDR3 contains 15 residues. Germline trimming cut 4 bases from V and 4 bases from J; bases unmatched to any gene: 6. In DNA, the CDR3 is TGCGCCAGCAGCCCATCGACTAGCGGGAGTTACGAGCAGTACTTC. The encoded protein is CASSPSTSGSYEQYF. Complete variable domain (other parts from reference TRBV5-1 and TRBJ2-7): KAGVTQTPRYLIKTRGQQVTLSCSPISGHRSVSWYQQTPGQGLQFLFEYFSETQRNKGNFPGRFSGRQFSNSRSEMNVSTLELGDSALYLCASSPSTSGSYEQYFGPGTRLTVT.

The chain joins TRBV28 to TRBJ1-1; TRBD1 is a possible D gene (6 bases). The CDR3 sequence is 15 residues long. The germline V gene has CDR1 MDHEN and CDR2 SYDVKM. V was cut by 2 bases and J by 0 bases, with 10 bases left in between. Here the CDR3 DNA reads TGTGCCAGCAGTTTAACGACAGGCGTGAACACTGAAGCTTTCTTT. Amino acids: CASSLTTGVNTEAFF.

The gene calls are TRBV4-3 and TRBJ2-1; D gene uncertain. Germline values: CDR1 LGHNA, CDR2 YSLEER. This CDR3 is 16 amino acids long. Trimming pared 0 bases from V and 4 bases from J, leaving 13 bases between. DNA of the CDR3: TGCGCCAGCAGCCAAGAACTCCAACTCGAGTACAATGAGCAGTTCTTC. This encodes CASSQELQLEYNEQFF.

V is TRBV7-9 and J is TRBJ2-7, with TRBD1 matching 8 bases. Germline V gene sequence: CDR1 SEHNR, CDR2 FQNEAQ (reference sequence). This CDR3 contains 15 residues. Trimming took 4 bases from V and 1 from J; bases not matched to a gene: 6. The CDR3 here is CASSYGQGPSYEQYF. The CDR3 DNA is TGTGCCAGCAGCTACGGACAGGGACCTTCCTACGAGCAGTACTTC.

The V and J genes are TRBV30 and TRBJ1-5, with TRBD1 identical over 8 bases. The CDR3 contains 12 residues. CDR1 and CDR2 from the germline V gene are GTSNPN and SVGIG (reference sequence). This chain's CDR3 is CLFDRGSQPQHF. DNA of the CDR3: TGTTTGTTTGACAGGGGCTCTCAGCCCCAGCATTTT.

The chain combines TRBV15 with TRBJ2-3; D perhaps matches TRBD1 (6 bases). This CDR3 region has 16 residues. Trimming removed 0 bases from V and 2 bases from J, with 12 bases in between. CDR1 is LNHNV and CDR2 is YYDKDF in the germline V gene (reference sequence). The CDR3 DNA reads TGTGCCACCAGCAGAGAGAAGGACAGTCTCACAGATACGCAGTATTTT. Protein sequence: CATSREKDSLTDTQYF.

This chain joins TRBV28 and TRBJ1-1; 7 positions agree with TRBD1. The CDR3 is 14 residues long. Germline V gene data show CDR1 as MDHEN and CDR2 as SYDVKM. The J segment lost 4 bases and the V segment lost 7 bases, leaving 9 bases of the junction unmatched. In nucleotides, the CDR3 is TGTGCCAGCACCCGGGACAGAGTTGTCACTGAAGCTTTCTTT. Its translation: CASTRDRVVTEAFF.

The genes are TRBV2 and TRBJ2-3; 8 bases line up with TRBD2. With V trimmed by 11 bases and J by 3 bases, 7 bases remained unmatched. The CDR3 has 13 residues. The germline V gene has CDR1 SNHLY and CDR2 FYNNEI. DNA for the CDR3: TGTGCCGAGCGGGAGTCTCGAACAGATACGCAGTATTTT. Residues: CAERESRTDTQYF.

The V gene is TRBV19, the J gene TRBJ1-5; D is possibly TRBD1 (5 bases). Trimming took off 3 bases at V and 0 bases at J, with 18 bases between the two ends. This CDR3 is 18 amino acids long. CDR1 and CDR2 (germline): LNHDA, SQIVND (reference sequence). The CDR3 DNA sequence: TGTGCCAGTAGTATGCTCCCCCTCAGACAGTTTAGCAATCAGCCCCAGCATTTT. Its protein is CASSMLPLRQFSNQPQHF.